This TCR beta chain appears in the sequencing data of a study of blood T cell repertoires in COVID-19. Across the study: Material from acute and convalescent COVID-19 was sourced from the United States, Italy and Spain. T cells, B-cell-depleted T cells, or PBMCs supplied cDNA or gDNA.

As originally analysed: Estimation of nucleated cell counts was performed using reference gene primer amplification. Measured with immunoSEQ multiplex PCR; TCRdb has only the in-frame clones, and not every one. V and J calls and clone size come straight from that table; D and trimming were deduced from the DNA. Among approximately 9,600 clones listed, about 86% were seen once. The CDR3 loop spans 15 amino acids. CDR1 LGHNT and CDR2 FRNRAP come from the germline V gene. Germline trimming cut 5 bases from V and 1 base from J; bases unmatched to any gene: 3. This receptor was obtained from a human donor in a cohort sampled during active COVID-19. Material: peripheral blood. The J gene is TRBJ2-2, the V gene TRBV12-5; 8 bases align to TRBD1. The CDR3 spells CASGTGQGNTGELFF. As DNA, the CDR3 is TGTGCTAGTGGTACCGGACAGGGGAACACCGGGGAGCTGTTTTTT.